The clone carrying this T cell receptor (beta chain) was found once. This CDR3 region has 16 residues. Trimming left V 5 bases short and J 3 bases short, with 17 bases between. CDR1 is MDHEN, CDR2 SYDVKM, per germline. Original data processing: Reference gene primer amplification in the assay estimated nucleated cell counts. Only in-frame clones appear in the TCRdb table, and some are missing; sequencing was by immunoSEQ multiplex PCR. D and trimming were read from the DNA, whereas the V and J calls and clone size are those reported in that table. The data contain a few hundred thousand clones, approximately 88% of them singletons. The entry originates in a study of blood T cell repertoires in COVID-19. Study as a whole: Researchers got acute and convalescent COVID-19 samples from the United States, Italy and Spain.

Across about two dozen US areas, participants ranged in age from about 18 to 100 years. This clonotype originated in a woman in her thirties or forties with acute COVID-19. Sequences were obtained from PBMCs or T cells enriched from blood (not recorded which). The chain couples TRBV28 to TRBJ2-1; possibly TRBD2 for D (6 bases). In DNA form, the CDR3 reads TGTGCCAGCAGTGCCGAGGTGAGGGGAGGCTACAATGAGCAGTTCTTC. Protein product: CASSAEVRGGYNEQFF.